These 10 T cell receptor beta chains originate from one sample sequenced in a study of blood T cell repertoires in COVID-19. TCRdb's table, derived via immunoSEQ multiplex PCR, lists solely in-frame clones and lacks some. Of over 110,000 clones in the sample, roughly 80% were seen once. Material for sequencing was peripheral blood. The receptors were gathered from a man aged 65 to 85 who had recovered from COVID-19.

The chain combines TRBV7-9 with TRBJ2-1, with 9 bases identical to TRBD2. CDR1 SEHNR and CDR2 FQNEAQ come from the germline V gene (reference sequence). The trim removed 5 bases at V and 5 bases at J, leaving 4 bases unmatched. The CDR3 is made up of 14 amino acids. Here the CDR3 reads CASSPLAGDNEQFF. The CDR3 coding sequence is TGTGCCAGCAGCCCCTTAGCGGGAGACAATGAGCAGTTCTTC.

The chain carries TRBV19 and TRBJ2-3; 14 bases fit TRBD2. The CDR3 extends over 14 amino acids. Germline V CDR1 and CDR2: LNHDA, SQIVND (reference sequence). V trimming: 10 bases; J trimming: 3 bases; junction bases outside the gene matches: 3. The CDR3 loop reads CATRTSGRTDTQYF. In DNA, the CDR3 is TGTGCCACCCGGACTAGCGGGAGGACAGATACGCAGTATTTT. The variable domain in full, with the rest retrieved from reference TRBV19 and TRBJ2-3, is DGGITQSPKYLFRKEGQNVTLSCEQNLNHDAMYWYRQDPGQGLRLIYYSQIVNDFQKGDIAEGYSVSREKKESFPLTVTSAQKNPTAFYLCATRTSGRTDTQYFGPGTRLTVL.

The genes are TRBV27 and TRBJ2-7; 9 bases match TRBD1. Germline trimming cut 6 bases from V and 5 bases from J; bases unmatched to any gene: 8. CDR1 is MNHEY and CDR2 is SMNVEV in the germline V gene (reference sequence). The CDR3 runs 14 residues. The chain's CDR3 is CASSSPGQGNEQYF. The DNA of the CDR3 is TGTGCCAGCAGCTCGCCGGGACAGGGAAACGAGCAGTACTTC.

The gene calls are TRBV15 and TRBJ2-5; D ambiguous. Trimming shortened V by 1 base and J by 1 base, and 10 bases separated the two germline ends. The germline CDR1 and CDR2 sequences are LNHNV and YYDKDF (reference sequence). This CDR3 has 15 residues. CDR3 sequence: CATSRGLQLQETQYF. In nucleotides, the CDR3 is TGTGCCACCAGCAGAGGCTTACAGCTCCAAGAGACCCAGTACTTC. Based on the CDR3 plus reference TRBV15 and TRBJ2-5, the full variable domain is DAMVIQNPRYQVTQFGKPVTLSCSQTLNHNVMYWYQQKSSQAPKLLFHYYDKDFNNEADTPDNFQSRRPNTSFCFLDIRSPGLGDTAMYLCATSRGLQLQETQYFGPGTRLLVL.

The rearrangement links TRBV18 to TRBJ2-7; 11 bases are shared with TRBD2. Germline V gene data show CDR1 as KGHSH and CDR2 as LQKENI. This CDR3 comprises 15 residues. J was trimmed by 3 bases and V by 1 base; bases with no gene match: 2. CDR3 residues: CASSPRLAGGYEQYF. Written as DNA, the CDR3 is TGTGCCAGCTCACCACGGCTAGCGGGAGGCTACGAGCAGTACTTC.

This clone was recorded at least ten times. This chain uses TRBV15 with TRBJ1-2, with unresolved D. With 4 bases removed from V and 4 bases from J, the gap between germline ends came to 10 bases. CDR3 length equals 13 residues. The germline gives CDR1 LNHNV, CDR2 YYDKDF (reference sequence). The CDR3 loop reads CATSMAGGYGYTF. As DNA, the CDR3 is TGTGCCACCAGCATGGCAGGTGGCTATGGCTACACCTTC.

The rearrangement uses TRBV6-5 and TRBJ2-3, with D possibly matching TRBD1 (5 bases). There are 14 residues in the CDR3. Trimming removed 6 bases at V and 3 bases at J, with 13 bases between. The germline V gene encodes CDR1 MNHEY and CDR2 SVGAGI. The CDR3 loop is CASSTGPQTDTQYF. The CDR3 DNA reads TGTGCCAGCAGCACAGGACCCCAGACAGATACGCAGTATTTT.

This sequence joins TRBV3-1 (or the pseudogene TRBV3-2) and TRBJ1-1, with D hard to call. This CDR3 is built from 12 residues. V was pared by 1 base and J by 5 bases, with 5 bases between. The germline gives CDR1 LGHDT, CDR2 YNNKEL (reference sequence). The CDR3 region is CASSQGRTEAFF. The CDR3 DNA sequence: TGTGCCAGCAGCCAAGGGCGGACTGAAGCTTTCTTT.

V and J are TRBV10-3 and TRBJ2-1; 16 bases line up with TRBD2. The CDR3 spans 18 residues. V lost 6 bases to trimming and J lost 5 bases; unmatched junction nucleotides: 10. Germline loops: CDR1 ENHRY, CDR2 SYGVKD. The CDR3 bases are TGTGCCATCAGACGACAGGGGACTAGCGGGAGGGATCACAATGAGCAGTTCTTC. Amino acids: CAIRRQGTSGRDHNEQFF.

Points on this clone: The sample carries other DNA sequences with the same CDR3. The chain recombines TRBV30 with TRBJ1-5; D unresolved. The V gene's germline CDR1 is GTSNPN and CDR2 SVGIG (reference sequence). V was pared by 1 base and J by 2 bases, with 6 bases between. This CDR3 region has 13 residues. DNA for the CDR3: TGTGCCTGGAGTGGAGGTCGCAATCAGCCCCAGCATTTT. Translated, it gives CAWSGGRNQPQHF.